The 9 T cell receptor beta chains presented below share a single source sample, sequenced in a study of tumor-infiltrating lymphocytes in primary liver carcinoma. RNA isolated from unsorted whole blood supplied the blood RNA, with germline DNA also extracted. Using a constant-region primer together with ProtoScript II reverse transcriptase, TCR beta cDNA was made from roughly 540 ng of total RNA. Library construction for TCR beta comprised three nested multiplex PCR rounds performed with slightly modified ARM-PCR. Forward primers for TRBV1-TRBV30 and a C-beta reverse primer served the first two PCR rounds, at roughly 10 cycles each. One entry per CDR3 protein results from TCRdb running MiXCR on the multiplex PCR reads. In the table there are hundreds of thousands of distinct CDR3 sequences, 65% of which are singletons. Sequenced material: peripheral blood. The receptors here all came from a middle-aged man with primary liver carcinoma and hepatitis B virus infection.

A note on this clonotype: This is likely a read error, given that the CDR3 carries no conserved phenylalanine or tryptophan at its end. The chain recombines TRBV6-5 with TRBJ2-5, with TRBD2 identical over 7 bases. J lost 9 bases, V lost 6 bases, and 7 bases had no gene match. In germline, CDR1 is MNHEY, CDR2 SVGAGI. The CDR3 covers 12 residues. DNA of the CDR3: TGTGCCAGCAGCCAGATTCGGGGGGCCCAGTACTCC. Translation: CASSQIRGAQYS.

Ten or more counts support this clonotype. The chain carries TRBV29-1 and TRBJ2-1; no definite D call. V lost 3 bases to trimming and J lost 5 bases, with 11 bases between them. Germline CDR1 and CDR2: SQVTM and ANQGSEA. The CDR3 covers 13 residues. This CDR3 is CSVDITRHNEQFF. The CDR3 DNA is TGCAGCGTTGATATAACTCGGCACAATGAGCAGTTCTTC.

J is TRBJ2-1 and V is TRBV28; TRBD2 matches 10 bases. The CDR3 loop spans 15 amino acids. Germline V gene data show CDR1 as MDHEN and CDR2 as SYDVKM. V lost 11 bases and J lost 9; bases outside the gene matches: 16. The CDR3 spells CAGTGEAGGPFEQFF. CDR3 coding DNA: TGTGCCGGCACTGGGGAAGCGGGAGGGCCCTTTGAGCAGTTCTTC.

The chain recombines TRBV5-1 with TRBJ1-5, with D uncertain. The CDR3 loop spans 13 amino acids. The V end lost 4 bases, the J end lost 4 bases, and 9 bases lay between the germline ends. Germline V gives CDR1 SGHRS, CDR2 YFSETQ. CDR3 in amino acids: CASSLDVNQPQHF. DNA for the CDR3: TGCGCCAGCAGCCTAGACGTGAATCAGCCCCAGCATTTT.

On this clonotype itself: A much larger clone lies one base from this, so it may be a read error. The chain links TRBV29-1 to TRBJ2-1; D unclear. The V gene's germline CDR1 is SQVTM and CDR2 ANQGSEA. The CDR3 loop spans 11 amino acids. This CDR3 is CNASSYNEQFF. DNA of the CDR3: TGCAACGCGAGCTCCTACAATGAGCAGTTCTTC.

The chain carries TRBV19 and TRBJ2-1; the match to TRBD2 covers 9 bases. The DNA end lines up better with TRBJ2-7; the J call may be wrong. CDR3 length: 14 residues. Germline V gene lookup returns CDR1 LNHDA and CDR2 SQIVND (reference sequence). The CDR3 coding sequence is TGTGCCAGTAGTCGACTAGCGGTGAACAATGAGCAGTACTTC. Translated, it gives CASSRLAVNNEQYF.

The rearrangement uses TRBV12-3 or TRBV12-4 and TRBJ2-1, with 9 bases lining up with TRBD2. Trimming at V came to 6 bases and at J to 9 bases, leaving 12 bases not matched to a gene. The CDR3 runs to 15 residues. DNA of the CDR3: TGTGCCAGCAGGCGCATTAGCGGGAGAGACATTGAGCAGTTCTTC. Amino acids: CASRRISGRDIEQFF.

V and J are TRBV13 and TRBJ1-1; perhaps TRBD1 as D (5 bases). Trimming took 5 bases from V and 1 from J, leaving 20 bases between them. Germline V gives CDR1 PRHDT, CDR2 FYEKMQ (reference sequence). CDR3 length: 17 residues. The CDR3 DNA follows: TGTGCCAGCAGCCCTCTACTGGGAGGGAGGGGGAACACTGAAGCTTTCTTT. Its protein is CASSPLLGGRGNTEAFF.

Comments on this clonotype: Compared with germline, one end of the junction differs, possibly owing to a read error. The chain recombines TRBV29-1 with TRBJ1-6; the D gene is possibly TRBD1 (6 bases). The CDR3 consists of 13 residues. Germline assignment: CDR1 SQVTM and CDR2 ANQGSEA. CDR3 DNA sequence: TGCAGCGTTTCACAGGGTGGGAACTCACTCCTCCACTTT. Amino acid sequence: CSVSQGGNSLLHF.